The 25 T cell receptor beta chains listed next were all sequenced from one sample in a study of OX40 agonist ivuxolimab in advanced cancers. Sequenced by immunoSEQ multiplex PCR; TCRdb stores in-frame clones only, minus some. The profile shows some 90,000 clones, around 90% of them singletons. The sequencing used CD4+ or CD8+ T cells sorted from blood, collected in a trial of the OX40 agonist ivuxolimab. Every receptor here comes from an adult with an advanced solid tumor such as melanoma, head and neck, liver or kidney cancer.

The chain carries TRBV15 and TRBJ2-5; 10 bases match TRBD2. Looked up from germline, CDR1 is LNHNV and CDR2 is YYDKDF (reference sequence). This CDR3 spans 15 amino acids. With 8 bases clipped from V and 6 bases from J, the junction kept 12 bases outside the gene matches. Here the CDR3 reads CATATSGRARKTQYF. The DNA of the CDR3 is TGTGCCACCGCGACAAGCGGGAGGGCCCGAAAGACCCAGTACTTC.

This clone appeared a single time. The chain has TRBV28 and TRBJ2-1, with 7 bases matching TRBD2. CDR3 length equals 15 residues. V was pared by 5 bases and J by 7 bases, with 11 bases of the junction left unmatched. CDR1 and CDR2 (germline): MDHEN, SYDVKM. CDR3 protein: CASSPKRGGPNEQFF. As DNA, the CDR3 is TGTGCCAGCAGTCCCAAGCGGGGAGGCCCTAATGAGCAGTTCTTC.

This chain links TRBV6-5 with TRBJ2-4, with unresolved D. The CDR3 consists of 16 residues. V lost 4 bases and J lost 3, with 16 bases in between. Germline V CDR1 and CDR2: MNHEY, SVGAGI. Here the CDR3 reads CASSSTRDLYKNIQYF. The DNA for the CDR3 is TGTGCCAGCAGTTCCACCCGCGACCTCTACAAAAACATTCAGTACTTC.

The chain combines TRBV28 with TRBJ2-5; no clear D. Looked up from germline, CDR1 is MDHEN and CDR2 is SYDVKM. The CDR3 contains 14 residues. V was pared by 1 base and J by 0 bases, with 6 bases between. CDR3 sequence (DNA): TGTGCCAGCAGTTTATTTGGGGACCAAGAGACCCAGTACTTC. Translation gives CASSLFGDQETQYF.

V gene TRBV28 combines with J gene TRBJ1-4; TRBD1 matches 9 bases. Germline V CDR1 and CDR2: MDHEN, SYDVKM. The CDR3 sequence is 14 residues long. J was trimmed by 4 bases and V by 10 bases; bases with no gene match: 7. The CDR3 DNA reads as TGTGCCACCCGATCGACAGGGGGTAATGAAAAACTGTTTTTT. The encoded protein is CATRSTGGNEKLFF.

CDR3 DNA: TGCGCCAGCAGCTCTGGACTGGCGGACGATGAGCAGTTCTTC. Translating gives CASSSGLADDEQFF. V gene TRBV5-1 combines with J gene TRBJ2-1, with TRBD2 as a possible D gene (5 bases). The CDR3 spans 14 residues. CDR1 SGHRS and CDR2 YFSETQ come from the germline V gene. V dropped 3 bases and J dropped 8 bases, with 15 bases sitting between them.

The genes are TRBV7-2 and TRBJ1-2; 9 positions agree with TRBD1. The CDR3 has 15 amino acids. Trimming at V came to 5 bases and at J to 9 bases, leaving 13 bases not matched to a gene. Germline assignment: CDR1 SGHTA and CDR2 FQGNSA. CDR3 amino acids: CASSPHRDREVRYTF. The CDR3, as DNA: TGTGCCAGCAGCCCGCACCGGGACAGGGAAGTCCGCTACACCTTC.

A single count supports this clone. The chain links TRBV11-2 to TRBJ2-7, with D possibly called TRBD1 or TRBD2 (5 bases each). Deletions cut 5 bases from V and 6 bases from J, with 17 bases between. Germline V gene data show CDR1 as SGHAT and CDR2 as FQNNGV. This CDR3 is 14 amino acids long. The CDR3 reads CASSAGRYQGEQYF. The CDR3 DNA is TGTGCCAGCAGCGCGGGCCGGTACCAGGGCGAGCAGTACTTC.

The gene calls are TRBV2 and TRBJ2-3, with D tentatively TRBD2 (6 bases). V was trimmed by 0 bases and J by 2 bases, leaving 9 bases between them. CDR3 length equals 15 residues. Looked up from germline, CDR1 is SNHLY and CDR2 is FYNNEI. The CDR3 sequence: CASSEAGTSTDTQYF. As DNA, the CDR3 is TGTGCCAGCAGTGAAGCCGGGACTTCCACAGATACGCAGTATTTT.

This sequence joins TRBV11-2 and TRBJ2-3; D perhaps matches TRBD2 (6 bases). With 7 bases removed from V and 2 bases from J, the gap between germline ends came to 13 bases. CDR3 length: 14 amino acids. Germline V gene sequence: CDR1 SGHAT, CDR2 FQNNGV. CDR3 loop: CASISGTYTDTQYF. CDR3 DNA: TGTGCCAGCATCTCAGGGACTTACACAGATACGCAGTATTTT. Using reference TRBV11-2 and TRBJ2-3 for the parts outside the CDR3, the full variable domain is EAGVAQSPRYKIIEKRQSVAFWCNPISGHATLYWYQQILGQGPKLLIQFQNNGVVDDSQLPKDRFSAERLKGVDSTLKIQPAKLEDSAVYLCASISGTYTDTQYFGPGTRLTVL.

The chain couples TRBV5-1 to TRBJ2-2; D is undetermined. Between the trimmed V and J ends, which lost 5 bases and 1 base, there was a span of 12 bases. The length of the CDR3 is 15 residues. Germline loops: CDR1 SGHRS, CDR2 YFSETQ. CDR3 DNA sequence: TGCGCCAGCAGGCATAGGGTAGGGAACACCGGGGAGCTGTTTTTT. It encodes CASRHRVGNTGELFF.

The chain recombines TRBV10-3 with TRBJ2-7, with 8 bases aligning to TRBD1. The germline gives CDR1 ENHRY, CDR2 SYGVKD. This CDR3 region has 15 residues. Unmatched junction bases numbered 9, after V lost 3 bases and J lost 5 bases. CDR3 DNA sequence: TGTGCCATCAGTGACCCCGGACAGGGACCCCACGAGCAGTACTTC. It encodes CAISDPGQGPHEQYF.

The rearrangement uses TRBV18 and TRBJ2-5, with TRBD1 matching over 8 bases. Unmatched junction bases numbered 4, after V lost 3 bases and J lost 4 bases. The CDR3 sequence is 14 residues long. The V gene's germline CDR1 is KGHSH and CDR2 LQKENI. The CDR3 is CASSPDRALETQYF. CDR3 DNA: TGTGCCAGCTCACCGGACAGGGCGTTAGAGACCCAGTACTTC.

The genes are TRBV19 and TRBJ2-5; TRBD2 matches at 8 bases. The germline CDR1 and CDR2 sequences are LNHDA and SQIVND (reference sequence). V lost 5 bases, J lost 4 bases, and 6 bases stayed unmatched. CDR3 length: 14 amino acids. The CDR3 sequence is CASSRTSSSETQYF. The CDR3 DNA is TGTGCCAGTAGTCGGACTAGCAGCTCAGAGACCCAGTACTTC.

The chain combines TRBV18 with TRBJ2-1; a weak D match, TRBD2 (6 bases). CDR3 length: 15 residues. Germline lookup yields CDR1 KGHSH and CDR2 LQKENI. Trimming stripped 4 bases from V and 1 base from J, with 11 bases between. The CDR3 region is CASSQPGLSYNEQFF. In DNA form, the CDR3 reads TGTGCCAGCTCACAACCGGGACTTTCCTACAATGAGCAGTTCTTC.

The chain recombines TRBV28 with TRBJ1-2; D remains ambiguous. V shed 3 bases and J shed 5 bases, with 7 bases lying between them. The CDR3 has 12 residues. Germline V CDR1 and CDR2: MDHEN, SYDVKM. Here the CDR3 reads CASSLSEYGYTF. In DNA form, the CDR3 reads TGTGCCAGCAGTTTGAGTGAATATGGCTACACCTTC.

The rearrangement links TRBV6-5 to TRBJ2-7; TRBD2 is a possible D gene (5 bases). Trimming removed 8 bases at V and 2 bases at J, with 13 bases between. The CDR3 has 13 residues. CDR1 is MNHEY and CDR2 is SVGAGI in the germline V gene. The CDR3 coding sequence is TGTGCCAGCGGGGAACAGAGGGCCTACGAGCAGTACTTC. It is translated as CASGEQRAYEQYF.

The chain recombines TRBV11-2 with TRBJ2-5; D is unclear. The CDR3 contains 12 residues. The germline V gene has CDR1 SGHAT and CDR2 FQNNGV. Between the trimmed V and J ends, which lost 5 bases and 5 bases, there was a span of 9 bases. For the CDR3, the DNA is TGTGCCAGCAGCCCTAGTGGGGAGACCCAGTACTTC. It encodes CASSPSGETQYF.

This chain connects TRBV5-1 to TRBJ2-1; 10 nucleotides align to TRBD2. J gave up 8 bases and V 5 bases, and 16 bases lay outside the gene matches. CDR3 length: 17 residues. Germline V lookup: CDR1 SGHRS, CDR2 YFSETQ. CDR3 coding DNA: TGCGCCAGCAGAGGGGGTCTGCTAGCGGGAGCCGGATATGAGCAGTTCTTC. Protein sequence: CASRGGLLAGAGYEQFF.

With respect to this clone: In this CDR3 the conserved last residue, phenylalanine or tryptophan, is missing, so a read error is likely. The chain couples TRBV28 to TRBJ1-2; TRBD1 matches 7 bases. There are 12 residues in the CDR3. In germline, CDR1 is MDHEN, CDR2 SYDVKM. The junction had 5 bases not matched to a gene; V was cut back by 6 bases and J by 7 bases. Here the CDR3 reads CASRPTGSGYTL. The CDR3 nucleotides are TGTGCCAGCAGGCCGACAGGGAGTGGCTACACCCTC.

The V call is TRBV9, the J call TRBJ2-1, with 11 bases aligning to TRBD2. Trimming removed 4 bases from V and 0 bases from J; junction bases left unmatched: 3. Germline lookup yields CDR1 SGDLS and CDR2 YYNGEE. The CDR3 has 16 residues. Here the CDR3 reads CASSSTSGSSYNEQFF. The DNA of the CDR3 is TGTGCCAGCAGCTCCACTAGCGGGAGCTCCTACAATGAGCAGTTCTTC.

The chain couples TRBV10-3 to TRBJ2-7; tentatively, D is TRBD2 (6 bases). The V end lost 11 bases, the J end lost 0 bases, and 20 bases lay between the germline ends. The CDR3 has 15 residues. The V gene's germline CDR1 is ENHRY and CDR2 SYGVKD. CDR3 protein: CAAGGAGTFSYEQYF. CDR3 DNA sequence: TGTGCCGCCGGAGGGGCAGGGACTTTCTCCTACGAGCAGTACTTC.

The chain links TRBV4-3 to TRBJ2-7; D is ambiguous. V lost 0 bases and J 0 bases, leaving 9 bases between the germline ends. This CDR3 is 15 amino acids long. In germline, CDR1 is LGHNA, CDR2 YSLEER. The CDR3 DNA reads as TGCGCCAGCAGCCAAGATTTCCGTAGCTCCTACGAGCAGTACTTC. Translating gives CASSQDFRSSYEQYF.

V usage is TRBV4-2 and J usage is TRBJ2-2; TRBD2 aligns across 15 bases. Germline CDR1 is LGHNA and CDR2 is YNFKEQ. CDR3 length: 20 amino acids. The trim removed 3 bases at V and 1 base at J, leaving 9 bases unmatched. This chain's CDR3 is CASSQVLGLAGGQNTGELFF. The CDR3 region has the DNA TGTGCCAGCAGCCAGGTGTTGGGACTAGCGGGAGGACAGAACACCGGGGAGCTGTTTTTT.

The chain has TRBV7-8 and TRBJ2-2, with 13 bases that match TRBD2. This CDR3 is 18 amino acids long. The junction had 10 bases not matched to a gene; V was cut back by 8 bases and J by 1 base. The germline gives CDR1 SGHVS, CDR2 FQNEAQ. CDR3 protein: CASAPGLAGHRNTGELFF. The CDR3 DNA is TGTGCCAGCGCTCCGGGACTAGCGGGACATAGGAACACCGGGGAGCTGTTTTTT.